The 2 T cell receptor beta chains presented below share a single source sample, sequenced in a study of cytomegalovirus exposure and HLA in healthy donors. The study ran its PCR with 60 Vbeta and 13 Jbeta primers. Using immunoSEQ multiplex PCR, the repertoire was profiled, and TCRdb retains in-frame clones only, with some absent. The table records roughly 99,000 clones, 60% to 85% of them present only once. The specimen was PBMCs. The receptors shown here come from a man in his sixties in good health and CMV-seropositive.

V gene TRBV7-2 combines with J gene TRBJ2-5; 11 positions agree with TRBD2. This CDR3 has 17 amino acids. The V segment lost 1 base and the J segment 2 bases; nucleotides outside the gene matches: 6. The V gene's germline CDR1 is SGHTA and CDR2 FQGNSA. CDR3 sequence (DNA): TGTGCCAGCAGCTTAGGGGGGCTAGCGGGGGGTCAAGAGACCCAGTACTTC. Translated, it gives CASSLGGLAGGQETQYF.

V usage is TRBV5-4 and J usage is TRBJ2-5, with a possible D match to TRBD2 (5 bases). Gene TRBJ2-7 matches the end of the DNA better, so the J call may be wrong. The CDR3 length is 16 residues. Germline V gene sequence: CDR1 SGHNT, CDR2 YYREEE (reference sequence). CDR3 coding DNA: TGTGCCAGCAGCTTAAGCGCTAGCATTCAGGCGACCGAGCAGTACTTC. Encoded protein: CASSLSASIQATEQYF.